This paragraph reports one TCR beta chain. Its antigen remains unidentified. This entry is derived from a study of T cell responses to AZD1222 COVID-19 vaccine. The study's findings and limits: Mapped onto spike, vaccine-associated CD4 TCRs spanned it and were dominant at 160-218 and 743-854. In all cases, repertoires were sampled only after the peak T cell response.

Method: immunoSEQ multiplex PCR; TCRdb's copy keeps in-frame clones and lacks some. The sample lists about 120,000 clones, around 92% seen once, with under 9% in the top ten. The source is an adult who received the AZD1222 COVID-19 vaccine. The sample was peripheral blood, taken 28 days after the second AZD1222 dose.

The CDR3 DNA is TGTGCCAGCAGTCGACAGGGAAACGGCTACACCTTC. Protein product: CASSRQGNGYTF. The chain is built from TRBV28 and TRBJ1-2; 7 bases map to TRBD1. CDR3 size: 12 residues. Germline CDR1 MDHEN, CDR2 SYDVKM. The trim removed 5 bases at V and 8 bases at J, leaving 5 bases unmatched.